This T cell receptor beta chain originates from a study of blood T cell repertoires in COVID-19. Assay: immunoSEQ multiplex PCR; the TCRdb copy retains only in-frame clones and omits some. The sample consists of fewer than 250,000 clones, roughly 84% of them appearing once. V gave up 0 bases and J gave up 3 bases, with 8 bases separating them. The CDR3 loop spans 13 amino acids. The germline V gene has CDR1 GTSNPN and CDR2 SVGIG (reference sequence). This chain connects TRBV30 to TRBJ1-2; D is possibly TRBD1 (5 bases). The sequencing input was peripheral blood. The sequence derives from an elderly woman with COVID-19, enrolled during active disease. CDR3 in amino acids: CAWSVQGDYGYTF. DNA for the CDR3: TGTGCCTGGAGTGTCCAGGGCGACTATGGCTACACCTTC.